This T cell receptor (beta chain) is from a study of cytomegalovirus exposure and HLA in healthy donors. For the study at large: Per a later analysis, the roughly 700 first-cohort and approximately 120 validation repertoires shared one platform. Whole-study results and caveats: It was reported that the classifier diagnosed cytomegalovirus status with high specificity and sensitivity in both the original and validation cohorts. Within the 120 validation repertoires, first-cohort TCR clusters tended to co-occur, according to a later analysis.

Details on this clone: Its cognate antigen is unknown.

Data came from immunoSEQ multiplex PCR; TCRdb stores just in-frame clones and leaves some out. The sample includes 220,000 or so clones, around nine tenths seen only once; the top ten take 1.1%. This CDR3 has 19 residues. The V gene's germline CDR1 is LGHNA and CDR2 YNFKEQ. Trimming at V came to 2 bases and at J to 6 bases, leaving 13 bases not matched to a gene. V gene TRBV4-2 combines with J gene TRBJ2-2, with 12 positions matching TRBD2. The sequenced sample was PBMCs. The TCR sequence derives from a woman aged 18-29 years in good health and CMV-seronegative. This CDR3 is CASSQRGGGLAGIAGELFF. The CDR3 coding sequence is TGTGCCAGCAGCCAAAGGGGAGGAGGACTAGCGGGAATCGCCGGGGAGCTGTTTTTT.